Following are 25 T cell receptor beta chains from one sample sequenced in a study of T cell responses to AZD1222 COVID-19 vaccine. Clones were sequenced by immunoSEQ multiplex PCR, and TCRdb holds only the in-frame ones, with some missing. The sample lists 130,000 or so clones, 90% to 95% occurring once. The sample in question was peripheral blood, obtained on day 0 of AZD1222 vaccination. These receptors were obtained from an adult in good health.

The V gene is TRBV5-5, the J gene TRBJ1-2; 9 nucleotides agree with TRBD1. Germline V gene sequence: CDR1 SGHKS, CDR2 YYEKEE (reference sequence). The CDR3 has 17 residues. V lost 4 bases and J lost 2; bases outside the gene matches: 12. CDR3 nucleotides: TGTGCCAGCAGCCCCACCGGGACAGGGTTCGGGAACTATGGCTACACCTTC. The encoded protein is CASSPTGTGFGNYGYTF.

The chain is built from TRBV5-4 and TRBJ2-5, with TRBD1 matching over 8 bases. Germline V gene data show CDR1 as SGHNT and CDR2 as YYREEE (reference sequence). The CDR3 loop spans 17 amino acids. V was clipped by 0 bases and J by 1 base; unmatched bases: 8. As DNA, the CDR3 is TGTGCCAGCAGCTTGGTTACAGGGGGAAGGCCCCAAGAGACCCAGTACTTC. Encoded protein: CASSLVTGGRPQETQYF.

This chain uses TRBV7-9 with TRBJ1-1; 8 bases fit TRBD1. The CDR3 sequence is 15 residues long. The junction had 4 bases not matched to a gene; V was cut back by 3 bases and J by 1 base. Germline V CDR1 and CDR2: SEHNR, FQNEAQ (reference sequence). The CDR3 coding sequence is TGTGCCAGCAGCTTTTGGACAGGGACGAACACTGAAGCTTTCTTT. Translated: CASSFWTGTNTEAFF. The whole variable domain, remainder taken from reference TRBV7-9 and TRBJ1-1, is DTGVSQNPRHKITKRGQNVTFRCDPISEHNRLYWYRQTLGQGPEFLTYFQNEAQLEKSRLLSDRFSAERPKGSFSTLEIQRTEQGDSAMYLCASSFWTGTNTEAFFGQGTRLTVV.

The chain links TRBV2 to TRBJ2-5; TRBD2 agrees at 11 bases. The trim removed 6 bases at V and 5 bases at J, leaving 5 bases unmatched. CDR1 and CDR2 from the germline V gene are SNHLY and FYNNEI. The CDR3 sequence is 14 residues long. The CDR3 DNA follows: TGTGCCAGCAGGGTAGCGGGAGGGAGGGAGACCCAGTACTTC. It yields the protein CASRVAGGRETQYF.

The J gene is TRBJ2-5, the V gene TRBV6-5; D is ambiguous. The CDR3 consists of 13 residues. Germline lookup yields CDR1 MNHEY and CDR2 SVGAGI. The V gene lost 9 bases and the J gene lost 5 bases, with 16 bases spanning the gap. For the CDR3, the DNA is TGTGCCAGAGGAGACCACTATGGGGAGACCCAGTACTTC. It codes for CARGDHYGETQYF.

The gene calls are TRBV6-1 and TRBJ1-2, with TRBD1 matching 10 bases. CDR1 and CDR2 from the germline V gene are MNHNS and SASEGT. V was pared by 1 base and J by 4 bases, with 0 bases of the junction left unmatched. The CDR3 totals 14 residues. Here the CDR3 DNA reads TGTGCCAGCAGTGAAGGGACAGGGGGCTATGGCTACACCTTC. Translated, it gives CASSEGTGGYGYTF.

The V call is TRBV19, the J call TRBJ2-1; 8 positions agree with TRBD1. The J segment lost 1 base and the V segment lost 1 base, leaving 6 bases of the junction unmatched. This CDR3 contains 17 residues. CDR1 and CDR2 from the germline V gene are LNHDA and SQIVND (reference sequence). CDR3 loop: CASSIGGTGGSYNEQFF. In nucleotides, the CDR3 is TGTGCCAGTAGTATAGGAGGCACAGGGGGATCCTACAATGAGCAGTTCTTC. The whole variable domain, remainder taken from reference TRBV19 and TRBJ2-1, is DGGITQSPKYLFRKEGQNVTLSCEQNLNHDAMYWYRQDPGQGLRLIYYSQIVNDFQKGDIAEGYSVSREKKESFPLTVTSAQKNPTAFYLCASSIGGTGGSYNEQFFGPGTRLTVL.

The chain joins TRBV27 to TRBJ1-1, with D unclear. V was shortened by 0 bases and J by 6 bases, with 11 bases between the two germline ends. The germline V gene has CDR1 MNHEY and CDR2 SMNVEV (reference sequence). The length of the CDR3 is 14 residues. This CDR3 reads CASSLSMRTAEAFF. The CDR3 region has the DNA TGTGCCAGCAGTTTATCGATGAGGACCGCTGAAGCTTTCTTT.

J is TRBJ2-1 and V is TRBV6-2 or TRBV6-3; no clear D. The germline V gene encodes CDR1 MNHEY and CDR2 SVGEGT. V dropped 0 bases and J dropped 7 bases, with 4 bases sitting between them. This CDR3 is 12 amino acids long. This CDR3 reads CASSYSTNEQFF. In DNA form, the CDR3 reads TGTGCCAGCAGTTACTCTACGAATGAGCAGTTCTTC.

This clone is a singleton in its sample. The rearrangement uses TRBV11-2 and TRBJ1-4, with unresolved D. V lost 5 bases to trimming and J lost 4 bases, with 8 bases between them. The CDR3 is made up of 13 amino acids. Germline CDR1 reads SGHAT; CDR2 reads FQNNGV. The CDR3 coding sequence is TGTGCCAGCAGCAGGGTTTATAATGAAAAACTGTTTTTT. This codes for CASSRVYNEKLFF.

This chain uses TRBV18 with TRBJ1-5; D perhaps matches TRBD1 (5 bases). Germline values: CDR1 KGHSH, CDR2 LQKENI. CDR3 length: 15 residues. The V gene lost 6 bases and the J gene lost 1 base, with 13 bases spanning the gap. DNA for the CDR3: TGTGCCAGCTCCCAACGGGACGGGAGCAATCAGCCCCAGCATTTT. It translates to CASSQRDGSNQPQHF. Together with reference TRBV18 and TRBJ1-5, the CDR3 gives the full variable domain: NAGVMQNPRHLVRRRGQEARLRCSPMKGHSHVYWYRQLPEEGLKFMVYLQKENIIDESGMPKERFSAEFPKEGPSILRIQQVVRGDSAAYFCASSQRDGSNQPQHFGDGTRLSIL.

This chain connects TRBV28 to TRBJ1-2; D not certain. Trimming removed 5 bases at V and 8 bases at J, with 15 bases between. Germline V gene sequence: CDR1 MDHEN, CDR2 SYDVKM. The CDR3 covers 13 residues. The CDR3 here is CASSTLAGPGYTF. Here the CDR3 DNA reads TGTGCCAGCAGTACCCTGGCGGGCCCCGGCTACACCTTC.

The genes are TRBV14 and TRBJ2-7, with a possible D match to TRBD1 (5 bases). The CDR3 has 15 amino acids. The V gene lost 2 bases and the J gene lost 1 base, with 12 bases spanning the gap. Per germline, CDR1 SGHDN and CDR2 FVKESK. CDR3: CASSQLGAQSYEQYF. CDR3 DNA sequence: TGTGCCAGCAGCCAACTTGGGGCCCAATCCTACGAGCAGTACTTC.

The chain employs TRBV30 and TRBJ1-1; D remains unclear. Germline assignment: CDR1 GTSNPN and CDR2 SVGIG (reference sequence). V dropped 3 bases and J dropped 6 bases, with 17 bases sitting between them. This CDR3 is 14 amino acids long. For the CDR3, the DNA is TGTGCCTGGAGCTCCCTGTCTTCGGGCTCTGAAGCTTTCTTT. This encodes CAWSSLSSGSEAFF.

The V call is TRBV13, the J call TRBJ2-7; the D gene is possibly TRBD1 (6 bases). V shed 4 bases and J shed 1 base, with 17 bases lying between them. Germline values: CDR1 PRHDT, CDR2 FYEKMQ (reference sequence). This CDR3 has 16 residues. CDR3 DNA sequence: TGTGCCAGCAGCTCCTGGGGGCTAACTCCTTCCTACGAGCAGTACTTC. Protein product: CASSSWGLTPSYEQYF.

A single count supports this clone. The chain's CDR3 is CASSLRAGSNSGNTIYF. CDR3 DNA sequence: TGTGCCAGCAGCTTGAGGGCAGGATCGAATTCTGGAAACACCATATATTTT. The chain uses TRBV5-8 and TRBJ1-3; D unresolved. The CDR3 has 17 amino acids. The germline V and J ends were trimmed by 1 base and 1 base, with 15 bases remaining between them. Germline lookup yields CDR1 SGHTS and CDR2 YDEGEE.

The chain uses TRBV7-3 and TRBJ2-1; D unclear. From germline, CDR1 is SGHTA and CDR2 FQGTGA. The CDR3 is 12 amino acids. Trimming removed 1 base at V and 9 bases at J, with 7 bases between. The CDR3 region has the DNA TGTGCCAGCAGCTTAAATTTCGGTGAGCAGTTCTTC. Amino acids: CASSLNFGEQFF.

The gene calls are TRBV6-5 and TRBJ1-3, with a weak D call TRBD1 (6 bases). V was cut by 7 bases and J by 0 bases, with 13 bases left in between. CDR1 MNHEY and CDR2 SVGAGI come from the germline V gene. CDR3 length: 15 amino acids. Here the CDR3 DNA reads TGTGCCAGCACCCCGGACAGATACTCTGGAAACACCATATATTTT. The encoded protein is CASTPDRYSGNTIYF.

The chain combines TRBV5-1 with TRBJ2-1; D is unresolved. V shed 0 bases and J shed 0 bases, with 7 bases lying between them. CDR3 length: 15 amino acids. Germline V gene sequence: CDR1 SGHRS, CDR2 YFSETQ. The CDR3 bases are TGCGCCAGCAGCTTGGGTCCTAACTCCTACAATGAGCAGTTCTTC. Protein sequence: CASSLGPNSYNEQFF.

DNA for the CDR3: TGTGCCAGCAGCGTAGGAACAGGGAGCTATGGCTACACCTTC. Translating it yields CASSVGTGSYGYTF. This chain connects TRBV9 to TRBJ1-2; TRBD1 might be the D (6 bases). The CDR3 totals 14 residues. Deletions cut 0 bases from V and 4 bases from J, with 10 bases between. From germline, CDR1 is SGDLS and CDR2 YYNGEE.

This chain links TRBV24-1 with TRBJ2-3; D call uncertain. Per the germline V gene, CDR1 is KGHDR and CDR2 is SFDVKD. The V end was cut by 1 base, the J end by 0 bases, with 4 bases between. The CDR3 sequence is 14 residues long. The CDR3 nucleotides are TGTGCCACCAGTGATTTCCCTAGCACAGATACGCAGTATTTT. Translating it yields CATSDFPSTDTQYF.

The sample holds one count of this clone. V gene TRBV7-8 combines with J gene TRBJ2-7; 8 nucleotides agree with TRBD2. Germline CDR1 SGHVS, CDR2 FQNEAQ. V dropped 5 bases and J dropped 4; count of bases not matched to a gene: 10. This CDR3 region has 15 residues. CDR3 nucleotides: TGTGCCAGCAGCCCCGGGGGGGGAATCGGGTACGAGCAGTACTTC. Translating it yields CASSPGGGIGYEQYF.

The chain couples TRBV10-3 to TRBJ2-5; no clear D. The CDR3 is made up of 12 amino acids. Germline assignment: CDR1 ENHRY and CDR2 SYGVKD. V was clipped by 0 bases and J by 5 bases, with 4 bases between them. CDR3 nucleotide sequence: TGTGCCATCAGTGAGTCACGGGAGACCCAGTACTTC. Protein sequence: CAISESRETQYF.

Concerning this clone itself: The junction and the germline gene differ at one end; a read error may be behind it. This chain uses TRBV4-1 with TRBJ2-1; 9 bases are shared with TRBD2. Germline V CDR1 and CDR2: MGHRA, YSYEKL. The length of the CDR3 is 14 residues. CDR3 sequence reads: CATSQLPAGGKQFF. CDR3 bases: TGCGCCACCAGCCAACTCCCAGCGGGAGGAAAGCAGTTCTTC.

CDR3 loop: CASSYSRLGQPQHF. The CDR3 bases are TGTGCCAGCAGTTACTCGAGGTTGGGGCAGCCCCAGCATTTT. The chain joins TRBV6-6 to TRBJ1-5; D is ambiguous. CDR3 length: 14 amino acids. Germline lookup yields CDR1 MNHNY and CDR2 SVGAGI (reference sequence). Between the trimmed V and J ends, which lost 0 bases and 7 bases, there was a span of 10 bases.